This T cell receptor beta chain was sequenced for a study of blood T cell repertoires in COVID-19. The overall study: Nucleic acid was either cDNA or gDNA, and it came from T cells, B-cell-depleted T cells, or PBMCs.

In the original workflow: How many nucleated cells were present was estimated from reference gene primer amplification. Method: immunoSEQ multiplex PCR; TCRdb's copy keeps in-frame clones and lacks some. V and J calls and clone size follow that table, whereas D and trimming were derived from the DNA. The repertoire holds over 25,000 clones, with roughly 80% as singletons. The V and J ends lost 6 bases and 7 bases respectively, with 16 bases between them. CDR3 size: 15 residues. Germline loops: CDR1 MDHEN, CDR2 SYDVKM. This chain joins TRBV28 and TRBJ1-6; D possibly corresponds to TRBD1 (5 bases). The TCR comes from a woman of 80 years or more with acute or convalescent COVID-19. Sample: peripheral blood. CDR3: CASRRREGRNSPLHF. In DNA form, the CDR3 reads TGTGCCAGCAGGCGCAGGGAGGGGAGGAATTCACCCCTCCACTTT.